The text below deals with one T cell receptor beta chain. The junction differs from germline at one of its ends, possibly a read error. The CDR3 extends over 17 amino acids. Per the germline V gene, CDR1 is SGHRS and CDR2 is YFSETQ. These data are taken from a study of blood T cell repertoires in COVID-19. Produced via immunoSEQ multiplex PCR; TCRdb's table is partial and in-frame only. Of about 110,000 clones detected, approximately 81% appear once; the ten largest clones hold about 13%. The rearrangement joins TRBV5-1 to TRBJ2-3, with 8 positions matching TRBD2. Sequencing was done on a sample of peripheral blood. This TCR was sampled from a human donor in a cohort sampled during active COVID-19. CDR3 sequence reads: CARSWGGGGPSTDTQYF. In DNA, the CDR3 is TGCGCCCGCAGCTGGGGGGGCGGGGGGCCGAGCACAGATACGCAGTATTTT.